This T cell receptor beta chain was captured in a study of shared clonotypes between healthy human individuals. Overall study results and limits: Represented diversity, genetic and exposure-history alike, was limited by few donors.

Researchers partitioned CD4+ cells into CD45RA+ naive and CD45RA-negative memory subsets. Worth noting for this clone: Its target is not known.

V lost 1 base to trimming and J lost 2 bases, with 9 bases between them. CDR1 is SGHTA and CDR2 is FQGNSA in the germline V gene. This CDR3 is built from 15 residues. Method: immunoSEQ multiplex PCR; TCRdb's copy keeps in-frame clones and lacks some. The sample holds under 1,100,000 clones, 75% to 80% seen once. The clonotype comes from a man younger than 35 in good health. Some clones in this sample may be carry-over from other donors' samples. The specimen sequenced was memory CD4+ T cells from PBMCs. Subset indicated: CD45RA-negative fraction. The V call is TRBV7-2, the J call TRBJ1-5; weak D call: TRBD1 (6 bases). The CDR3 coding sequence is TGTGCCAGCAGCTTAGAAGGGGGGGGCAATCAGCCCCAGCATTTT. It encodes CASSLEGGGNQPQHF. Variable domain in full (rest from reference TRBV7-2 and TRBJ1-5): GAGVSQSPSNKVTEKGKDVELRCDPISGHTALYWYRQSLGQGLEFLIYFQGNSAPDKSGLPSDRFSAERTGGSVSTLTIQRTQQEDSAVYLCASSLEGGGNQPQHFGDGTRLSIL.